This passage covers 15 T cell receptor beta chains from one sample sequenced in a study of T cell responses to AZD1222 COVID-19 vaccine. Sequencing was performed with immunoSEQ multiplex PCR; in TCRdb, only in-frame clones are kept and a portion is missing. Of approximately 200,000 clones in the sample, 90% to 95% were seen once. The sequencing here drew on peripheral blood, taken on day 0 of AZD1222 vaccination. The receptor set was obtained from an adult in good health.

The gene calls are TRBV30 and TRBJ1-2, with D tentatively TRBD1 (6 bases). CDR1 is GTSNPN and CDR2 is SVGIG in the germline V gene (reference sequence). Trimming pared 4 bases from V and 5 bases from J, leaving 20 bases between. CDR3 length: 15 residues. The CDR3 coding sequence is TGTGCCTGGACAAGGGAGGGGGGCACTAGATATGGCTACACCTTC. This codes for CAWTREGGTRYGYTF.

DNA of the CDR3: TGTGCCAGCAGTTTGGAGGGTTTGGGACGGGCCCTCCACTTT. This codes for CASSLEGLGRALHF. The genes are TRBV28 and TRBJ1-6, with D possibly TRBD1 on 5 matching bases. The CDR3 contains 14 residues. Per the germline V gene, CDR1 is MDHEN and CDR2 is SYDVKM. The V and J ends lost 3 bases and 14 bases respectively, with 17 bases between them.

The chain employs TRBV28 and TRBJ1-5; D call uncertain. The V end lost 1 base, the J end lost 4 bases, and 14 bases lay between the germline ends. Germline CDR1 MDHEN, CDR2 SYDVKM. This CDR3 contains 16 residues. Here the CDR3 reads CASSLLGSMINQPQHF. As DNA, the CDR3 is TGTGCCAGCAGTTTATTGGGGTCGATGATTAATCAGCCCCAGCATTTT.

This clone was counted a single time. The chain has TRBV28 and TRBJ1-1; D is unclear. This CDR3 comprises 14 residues. V was clipped by 3 bases and J by 1 base, with 9 bases between them. CDR1 is MDHEN, CDR2 SYDVKM, per germline. This CDR3 is CASSFLATNTEAFF. CDR3 sequence (DNA): TGTGCCAGCAGTTTTCTGGCCACGAACACTGAAGCTTTCTTT. The entire variable domain, with the rest obtained from reference TRBV28 and TRBJ1-1, is as follows: DVKVTQSSRYLVKRTGEKVFLECVQDMDHENMFWYRQDPGLGLRLIYFSYDVKMKEKGDIPEGYSVSREKKERFSLILESASTNQTSMYLCASSFLATNTEAFFGQGTRLTVV.

This chain links TRBV28 with TRBJ1-6; the match to TRBD1 covers 11 bases. This CDR3 is 19 amino acids long. V trimming: 4 bases; J trimming: 4 bases; junction bases outside the gene matches: 12. Germline CDR1 reads MDHEN; CDR2 reads SYDVKM. The CDR3 DNA reads as TGTGCCAGCAGTTCCCGGACAGGGGGCGTATCAGGTTATAATTCACCCCTCCACTTT. Protein product: CASSSRTGGVSGYNSPLHF.

The CDR3 DNA sequence: TGTGCCAGCAGCCATCAACAGGGGGCAGGAAACACCATATATTTT. Protein sequence: CASSHQQGAGNTIYF. The chain joins TRBV3-1 (or the pseudogene TRBV3-2) to TRBJ1-3; TRBD1 aligns across 9 bases. CDR1 is LGHDT and CDR2 is YNNKEL in the germline V gene (reference sequence). V lost 3 bases, J lost 4 bases, and 4 bases stayed unmatched. The CDR3 covers 15 residues.

This chain joins TRBV28 and TRBJ1-2, with 9 bases matching TRBD1. The germline V gene has CDR1 MDHEN and CDR2 SYDVKM. The V segment lost 5 bases and the J segment 8 bases; nucleotides outside the gene matches: 6. CDR3 length: 13 amino acids. CDR3 protein: CASSPRDRDGYTF. The CDR3 coding sequence is TGTGCCAGCAGTCCCAGGGACAGGGACGGCTACACCTTC.

This chain uses TRBV6-5 with TRBJ1-1; maybe TRBD1 (5 bases). This CDR3 spans 14 amino acids. The germline V gene has CDR1 MNHEY and CDR2 SVGAGI. Trimming removed 2 bases at V and 0 bases at J, with 7 bases between. The CDR3: CASSYGAMNTEAFF. The DNA of the CDR3 is TGTGCCAGCAGTTACGGGGCCATGAACACTGAAGCTTTCTTT.

The chain joins TRBV19 to TRBJ1-1, with a tentative D call TRBD1 (5 bases). V lost 7 bases and J 6 bases, leaving 15 bases between the germline ends. Germline assignment: CDR1 LNHDA and CDR2 SQIVND (reference sequence). This CDR3 contains 13 residues. CDR3 DNA sequence: TGTGCCAGTACCCACTCGGGGCTGGCTGAAGCTTTCTTT. It encodes CASTHSGLAEAFF.

This clone was detected only a few times. The chain links TRBV19 to TRBJ1-5, with TRBD1 matching over 8 bases. CDR1 is LNHDA, CDR2 SQIVND, per germline (reference sequence). Trimming took 4 bases from V and 2 from J; bases not matched to a gene: 7. This CDR3 has 16 amino acids. This CDR3 reads CASSTRLGQGNQPQHF. The CDR3 DNA is TGTGCCAGTAGTACCCGCTTGGGACAGGGCAATCAGCCCCAGCATTTT.

CDR3 bases: TGTGCCACCAGTGCCCCTCCGGAGGAAAATGAGCAGTTCTTC. This gives the protein CATSAPPEENEQFF. V usage is TRBV24-1 and J usage is TRBJ2-1, with a possible D match to TRBD2 (5 bases). Germline V gene lookup returns CDR1 KGHDR and CDR2 SFDVKD. Trimming left V 5 bases short and J 7 bases short, with 14 bases between. This CDR3 comprises 14 residues.

The V gene is TRBV24-1, the J gene TRBJ2-1; D possibly uses TRBD1 or TRBD2 (6 bases each). In germline, CDR1 is KGHDR, CDR2 SFDVKD. This CDR3 contains 15 residues. V was clipped by 1 base and J by 9 bases, with 15 bases between them. CDR3 protein: CATSDFGGRLGEQFF. The CDR3, as DNA: TGTGCCACCAGTGATTTTGGGGGGCGCTTAGGTGAGCAGTTCTTC.

The chain recombines TRBV10-2 with TRBJ1-5; possible D gene TRBD1, 5 bases. V was shortened by 2 bases and J by 0 bases, with 11 bases between the two germline ends. The CDR3 runs to 16 residues. Germline V gene data show CDR1 as WSHSY and CDR2 as SAAADI. This CDR3 is CASSEIRDYSNQPQHF. The CDR3 DNA reads TGCGCCAGCAGTGAGATAAGGGACTATAGCAATCAGCCCCAGCATTTT.

This chain connects TRBV4-2 to TRBJ1-2, with a tentative D call TRBD1 (6 bases). CDR3 length: 16 residues. V lost 1 base to trimming and J lost 5 bases, with 17 bases between them. The germline CDR1 and CDR2 sequences are LGHNA and YNFKEQ. CDR3 loop: CASSQGSDSYLYGYTF. Written as DNA, the CDR3 is TGTGCCAGCAGCCAAGGCTCGGACAGTTACCTTTATGGCTACACCTTC.

The gene calls are TRBV9 and TRBJ1-5; the match to TRBD1 covers 12 bases. Germline-derived CDR1 and CDR2 are SGDLS and YYNGEE. The CDR3 totals 15 residues. V gave up 3 bases and J gave up 5 bases; unmatched junction bases: 3. CDR3 loop: CASSAGDRGHQPQHF. The CDR3 DNA reads as TGTGCCAGCAGCGCGGGGGACAGGGGGCATCAGCCCCAGCATTTT.